The present T cell receptor (beta chain) was sequenced within a study of blood T cell repertoires in COVID-19 (TCRdb year 2020). The study in broad terms: Samples from collaborators originated in the United States, Italy and Spain and spanned both the acute and convalescent phases of COVID-19. The dataset comprised deeply sampled blood TCRbeta repertoires from subjects exposed to, actively infected with, or recovered from COVID-19. The material from the prospective study consisted of cDNA or gDNA derived from T cells, B-cell-depleted T cells, or PBMCs. The repertoires were made available in a free public database intended to serve as a resource for research on the immune response to SARS-CoV-2. Samples came from the ongoing ImmuneRACE study (first 160 participants) plus 1,254 subjects from 6 global collaborators. The sample metadata nearly always contained a de-identified subject ID, COVID-19 status, age in years and sex. Where HLA class I and class II types were available, the types were taken from metadata supplied by the sample provider, not from assay-based typing. Points the paper makes about the study in general: The amount of clinical and demographic metadata varied by source and participant and was provided uncurated.

On this clone itself: The clone's antigen remains unknown. There are no base qualities to consult, and no much larger clone falls within one base. Other DNA sequences in the same sample also yield this CDR3.

The collaborating institutions used their own protocols to collect whole blood in K2EDTA tubes. For TCRbeta analysis, collaborators shipped samples in one of three forms: frozen whole blood, isolated PBMCs, or DNA extracted from either of those sample types. The immunoSEQ Assay, a bias-controlled multiplex PCR, was used to amplify TCRbeta CDR3 regions from genomic DNA. In the source study's methods: The number of nucleated cells in each sample was estimated by amplification of reference gene primers within the assay. To quantify the absolute abundance of each unique TCRbeta CDR3 rearrangement, sequence reads were collapsed and filtered. Productive Simpson clonality was computed per sample as the square root of Simpson's diversity index over productive rearrangements. TCRdb carries this immuneACCESS record with in-frame sequences only. Its versions omit some clonotypes, under half of them owing to an unresolved V gene in the studies checked, with the rest unexplained. Clone size and V and J calls were adopted from that table, with D and trimming inferred from the DNA. The sample yields approximately 75,000 clones; more than 80% were counted once. The ten largest clones add up to 6.9% of the sample.

The receptor was derived from a human donor in a cohort sampled during active COVID-19. The sample was peripheral blood.

The DNA sequence reads TGCGCCAGCAGTCTGGACAGGCCGAACACTGAAGCTTTCTTT. It encodes CASSLDRPNTEAFF. The chain uses TRBV5-1 and TRBJ1-1, with 7 bases in between that match TRBD1. From the germline V gene, CDR1 is SGHRS and CDR2 is YFSETQ. From the cysteine through the phenylalanine, the CDR3 covers 14 amino acids. Only the CDR3 DNA is retained, 42 bases long and in frame from the first base. At the junction V is shortened by 5 bases and J by 1 base; bases outside the gene matches: 5.